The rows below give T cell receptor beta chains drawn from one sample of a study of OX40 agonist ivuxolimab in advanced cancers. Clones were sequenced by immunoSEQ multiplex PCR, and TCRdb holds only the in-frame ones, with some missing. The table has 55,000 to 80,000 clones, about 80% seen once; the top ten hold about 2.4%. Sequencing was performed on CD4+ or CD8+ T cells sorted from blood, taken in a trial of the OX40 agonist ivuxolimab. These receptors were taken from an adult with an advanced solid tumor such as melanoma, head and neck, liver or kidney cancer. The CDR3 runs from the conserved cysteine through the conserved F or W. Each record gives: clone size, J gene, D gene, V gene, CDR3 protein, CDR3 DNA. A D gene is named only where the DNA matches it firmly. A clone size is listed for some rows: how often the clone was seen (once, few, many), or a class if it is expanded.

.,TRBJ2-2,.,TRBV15,CATSRDGWGEGMAGELFF,TGTGCCACCAGCAGAGATGGGTGGGGAGAGGGCATGGCCGGGGAGCTGTTTTTT
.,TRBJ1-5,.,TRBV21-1,CASSRGPQEGQPQHF,TGTGCCAGCAGCAGGGGCCCCCAGGAGGGTCAGCCCCAGCATTTT
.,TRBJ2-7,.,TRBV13,CASSRLDTYEQYF,TGTGCCAGCAGCAGACTAGATACCTACGAGCAGTACTTC
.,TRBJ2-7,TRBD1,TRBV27,CASSSSGTGAHEQYF,TGTGCCAGCAGTTCCTCCGGGACAGGGGCCCACGAGCAGTACTTC
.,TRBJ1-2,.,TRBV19,CASSTVGGDYGYTF,TGTGCCAGTAGTACCGTAGGGGGGGACTATGGCTACACCTTC
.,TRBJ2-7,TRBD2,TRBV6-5,CASSYMTSGYEQYF,TGTGCCAGCAGTTACATGACTAGCGGCTACGAGCAGTACTTC
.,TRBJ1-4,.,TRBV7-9,CASSLVAGTNEKLFF,TGTGCCAGCAGCTTAGTGGCAGGTACAAATGAAAAACTGTTTTTT
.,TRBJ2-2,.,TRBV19,CASGGKGSDTGELFF,TGTGCCAGTGGGGGGAAGGGGTCGGACACCGGGGAGCTGTTTTTT
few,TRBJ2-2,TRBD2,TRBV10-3,CAIQRTSGELSLNTGELFF,TGTGCCATCCAAAGGACTAGCGGAGAACTGTCGCTGAACACCGGGGAGCTGTTTTTT
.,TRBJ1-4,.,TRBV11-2,CASSLQGSPNEKLFF,TGTGCCAGCAGCCTGCAGGGTTCACCTAATGAAAAACTGTTTTTT
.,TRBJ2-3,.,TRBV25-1,CASSDPNSRVSGQYF,TGTGCCAGCAGTGACCCGAATTCTAGAGTTTCAGGGCAGTATTTT
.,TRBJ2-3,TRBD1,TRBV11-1,CASSYTGGTDTQYF,TGTGCCAGCAGCTACACAGGGGGCACAGATACGCAGTATTTT
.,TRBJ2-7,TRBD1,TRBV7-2,CASSSFPGQGTPYEQYF,TGTGCCAGCAGCTCATTCCCGGGACAGGGGACGCCCTACGAGCAGTACTTC
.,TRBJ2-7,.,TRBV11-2,CASSLNTGFPYEQYF,TGTGCCAGCAGCTTAAACACAGGGTTCCCCTACGAGCAGTACTTC
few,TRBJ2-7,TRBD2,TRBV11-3,CASSFNPLAGAEYSRHF,TGTGCCAGCAGCTTCAACCCACTAGCGGGAGCCGAATATTCGAGGCACTTC
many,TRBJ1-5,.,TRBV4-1,CASSQLGLSNQPQHF,TGCGCCAGCAGCCAACTAGGGCTGAGCAATCAGCCCCAGCATTTT
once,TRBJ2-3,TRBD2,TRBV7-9,CASSLGFGTTVVHTQYF,TGTGCCAGCAGCTTAGGGTTCGGGACTACGGTGGTTCATACGCAGTATTTT
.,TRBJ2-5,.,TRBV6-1,CASSGWGPSLQETQYF,TGTGCCAGCAGTGGGTGGGGACCGAGCCTTCAAGAGACCCAGTACTTC
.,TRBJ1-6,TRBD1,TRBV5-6,CASSGGTGKYNSPLHF,TGTGCCAGCAGCGGCGGGACAGGGAAATATAATTCACCCCTCCACTTT
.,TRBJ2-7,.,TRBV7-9,CASSSTVSYEQYF,TGTGCCAGCTCCTCGACAGTATCCTACGAGCAGTACTTC
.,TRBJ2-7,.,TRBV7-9,CASSLGRARDRDYEQYF,TGTGCCAGCAGCTTGGGGCGGGCCCGGGACCGAGACTACGAGCAGTACTTC
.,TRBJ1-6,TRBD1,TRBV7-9,CASSPGTGGSPLHF,TGTGCCAGCAGCCCCGGGACAGGGGGTTCACCCCTCCACTTT
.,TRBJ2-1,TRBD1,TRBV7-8,CASSLAQGTGGGPNEQFF,TGTGCCAGCAGCTTAGCACAAGGGACAGGAGGAGGGCCCAATGAGCAGTTCTTC
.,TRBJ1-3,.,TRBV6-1,CASTVSGNTIYF,TGTGCCAGCACAGTCTCTGGAAACACCATATATTTT
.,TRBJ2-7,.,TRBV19,CASSPRGTGEQYF,TGTGCCAGTAGTCCCCGGGGGACGGGAGAGCAGTACTTC
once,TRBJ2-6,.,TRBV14,CASTQTDWRGTGANVLTF,TGTGCCAGCACCCAGACAGATTGGAGGGGTACCGGGGCCAACGTCCTGACTTTC
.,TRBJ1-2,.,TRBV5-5,CASSLGGNYGYTF,TGTGCCAGCAGCTTGGGGGGGAACTATGGCTACACCTTC
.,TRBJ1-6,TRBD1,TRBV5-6,CASSSDRGLVRSPLHF,TGTGCCAGCAGCTCGGACAGGGGGCTGGTACGGTCACCCCTCCACTTT
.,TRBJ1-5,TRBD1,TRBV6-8,CASSWETGDQPQHF,TGTGCCAGCAGTTGGGAGACAGGGGATCAGCCCCAGCATTTT
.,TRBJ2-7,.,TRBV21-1,CASSKADRSTYEQYF,TGTGCCAGCAGCAAAGCCGACAGGTCTACCTACGAGCAGTACTTC
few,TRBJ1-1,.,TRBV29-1,CSEFTSQSTEAFF,TGCAGTGAGTTTACCTCCCAATCGACTGAAGCTTTCTTT
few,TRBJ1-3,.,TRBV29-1,CSVGGGSGNTIYF,TGCAGCGTGGGGGGGGGCTCTGGAAACACCATATATTTT
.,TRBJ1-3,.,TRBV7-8,CASSRLGSLPSGNTIYF,TGTGCCAGCAGCCGGCTCGGCAGTCTCCCCTCTGGAAACACCATATATTTT
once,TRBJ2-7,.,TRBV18,CASSPPSGIGFYEQYF,TGTGCCAGCTCACCACCCTCGGGAATCGGGTTCTACGAGCAGTACTTC
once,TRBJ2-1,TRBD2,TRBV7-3,CASSPASGAYNEQFF,TGTGCCAGCAGCCCAGCTAGCGGGGCCTACAATGAGCAGTTCTTC
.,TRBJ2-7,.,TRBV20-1,CSASVEVEQYF,TGCAGTGCTTCAGTTGAGGTCGAGCAGTACTTC
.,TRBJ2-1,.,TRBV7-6,CASSSLSGGIREKFF,TGTGCCAGCAGCTCGTTATCGGGTGGGATCAGGGAAAAGTTCTTC
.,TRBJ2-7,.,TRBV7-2,CASSFSPGRSYEQYF,TGTGCCAGCAGCTTTTCGCCAGGCCGTTCCTACGAGCAGTACTTC
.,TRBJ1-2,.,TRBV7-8,CASSLALWGLMDYGYTF,TGTGCCAGCAGCTTAGCGCTGTGGGGTCTTATGGACTATGGCTACACCTTC
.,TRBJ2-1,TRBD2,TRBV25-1,CASSSGGRVRSSYNEQFF,TGTGCCAGCAGTTCCGGCGGGAGGGTCCGAAGCTCCTACAATGAGCAGTTCTTC
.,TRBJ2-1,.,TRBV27,CASISTRVPYNEQFF,TGTGCCAGCATATCTACTAGGGTACCCTACAATGAGCAGTTCTTC
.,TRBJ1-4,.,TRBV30,CAWSLAGKLEKLFF,TGTGCCTGGAGTCTGGCAGGGAAACTGGAAAAACTGTTTTTT